The present T cell receptor (beta chain) was sequenced within a study of T cells in Graves' hyperthyroidism and ophthalmopathy. The study's findings and limits: Blood also contained most expanded thyroid clonotypes above 0.001.

RNA transcripts served as the template for amplifying TCR beta CDR3 regions. Primed by the HTBI set, a first-round RT-PCR was run on the TCR CDR3. MiXCR was run by TCRdb on the multiplex PCR reads, yielding one entry per CDR3 protein. Counted here are roughly 700,000 distinct CDR3 sequences, about 15% occurring once; the ten biggest clones make up more than 8.5%. Graves' hyperthyroidism was deemed stable given no ophthalmopathy progression within 18 months. The patients, who ranged from 18 to 65 in age, presented with newly diagnosed hyperthyroidism lasting under 2 months. On the basis of clinical symptoms, serum thyroxine and TRAb, thyroid ultrasound and orbital computed tomography, diagnoses were made. Germline V CDR1 and CDR2: SGDLS, YYNGEE. J was trimmed by 4 bases and V by 2 bases; bases with no gene match: 2. The CDR3 extends over 14 amino acids. This clonotype was counted a few times. The antigen is unknown.

The V gene is TRBV9, the J gene TRBJ2-7; 11 bases match TRBD2. Sequencing was performed on blood. This TCR came from a woman aged 18-29 years with Graves' hyperthyroidism. The CDR3 loop is CASSVGTSGYEQYF. The DNA of the CDR3 is TGTGCCAGCAGCGTCGGGACTAGCGGTTACGAGCAGTACTTC.